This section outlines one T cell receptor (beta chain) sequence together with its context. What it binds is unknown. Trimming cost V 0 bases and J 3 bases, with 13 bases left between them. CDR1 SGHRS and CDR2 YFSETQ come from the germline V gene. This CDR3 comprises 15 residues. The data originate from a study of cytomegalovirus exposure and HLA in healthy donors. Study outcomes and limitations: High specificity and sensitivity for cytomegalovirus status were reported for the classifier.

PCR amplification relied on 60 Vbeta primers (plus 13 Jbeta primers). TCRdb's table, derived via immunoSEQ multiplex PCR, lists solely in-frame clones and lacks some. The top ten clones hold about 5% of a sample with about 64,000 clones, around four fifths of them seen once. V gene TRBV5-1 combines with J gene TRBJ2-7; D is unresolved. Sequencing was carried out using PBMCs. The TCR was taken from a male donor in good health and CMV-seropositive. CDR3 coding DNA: TGCGCCAGCAGCTTGGTATGGAGTACTGACTACGAGCAGTACTTC. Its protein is CASSLVWSTDYEQYF.